These 2 T cell receptor beta chains came from one sample sequenced in a study of patients and donors after allogeneic stem cell transplantation. Each CDR3 protein is one row after TCRdb ran MiXCR on the RT-PCR reads. The repertoire has some 20,000 distinct CDR3 sequences, about 28% of them found once; the top ten carry roughly half. The sample was blood, either unsorted or a sorted T cell fraction (not recorded which). These receptor sequences come from a human donor who was either an allogeneic HSCT recipient or a stem cell or donor lymphocyte infusion donor (not recorded which). It is not recorded whose cells these are; they may come from a transplant donor.

The table lists this clonotype with a few counts. CDR3 sequence (DNA): TGTGCCAGCAGCCAAGTGGGGGGTTGGCAGCCCCAGCATTTT. Its translation: CASSQVGGWQPQHF. The chain carries TRBV4-2 and TRBJ1-5; D possibly corresponds to TRBD1 (5 bases). Trimming stripped 1 base from V and 7 bases from J, with 11 bases between. CDR1 is LGHNA, CDR2 YNFKEQ, per germline. The CDR3 length is 14 residues.

With respect to this clonotype: The junction and the germline gene differ at one end; a read error may be behind it. The gene calls are TRBV12-3 or TRBV12-4 and TRBJ1-6; a possible D gene is TRBD1 (6 bases). The CDR3 is 13 amino acids. CDR3 nucleotide sequence: TGTGCCAGCAGCCTAATTTCCGGACAGCACCTTAACTTT. As protein: CASSLISGQHLNF.